Listed below are T cell receptor beta chains from one sample, sequenced in a study of T-cell reconstitution after alpha-beta-depleted transplantation in children. A single record per CDR3 protein comes from TCRdb applying MiXCR to the PCR reads. The table shows approximately 510,000 distinct CDR3 sequences, with about 18% occurring only once. This material consisted of PBMCs from the stem cell graft donor, taken from the stem cell graft. The receptors stem from a human donor who donated a stem cell graft to a child with acute lymphoblastic leukemia. Both conserved end residues are part of each CDR3. The D gene is left open where the match is weak. Clone size is not always given. Where it is, it says once, few, many or a class for expanded clones.

few	TRBV5-1	TRBJ2-7	TRBD2	TGCGCCAGCAGCTTGGTGGCGGGAGGGGACTACGAGCAGTACTTC	CASSLVAGGDYEQYF
-	TRBV10-3	TRBJ2-1	-	TGTGCCATCAGTGATGAAGCCACCTACAATGAGCAGTTCTTC	CAISDEATYNEQFF
few	TRBV12-3/TRBV12-4	TRBJ2-7	-	TGTGCCAGCAGTTTAGAAGGGACTCTAGGCGAGCAGTACTTC	CASSLEGTLGEQYF
-	TRBV27	TRBJ1-5	-	TGTGCCAGCGCCCCCCGGGACAATATCAATCAGCCCCAGCATTTT	CASAPRDNINQPQHF
-	TRBV20-1	TRBJ2-1	TRBD2	TGCAGTGCTAGAGCCCCCATAGCGGGAGGGCCCACTGAGCAGTTCTTC	CSARAPIAGGPTEQFF
-	TRBV5-6	TRBJ2-3	TRBD1	TGTGCCAGCAGCTGGGGACAGGGGGTGGGAGATACGCAGTATTTT	CASSWGQGVGDTQYF
few	TRBV18	TRBJ2-7	TRBD2	TGTGCCAGCTCAGAAGGACTAGTGCCGAGAGTAAAGGAGCAGTACTTC	CASSEGLVPRVKEQYF
few	TRBV5-1	TRBJ2-1	TRBD2	TGCGCCAGCAGCGAAACCCGGACTAGCGGCTACAATGAGCAGTTCTTC	CASSETRTSGYNEQFF
few	TRBV11-2	TRBJ2-7	TRBD2	TGTGCCAGCAGCGCGACCGGGACTAGCTACGAGCAGTACTTC	CASSATGTSYEQYF
many	TRBV12-3/TRBV12-4	TRBJ1-1	-	TGTGCCAGCAGTTTTTCTCTTTACTCGAGGGACACTGAAGCTTTCTTT	CASSFSLYSRDTEAFF
-	TRBV5-1	TRBJ2-7	TRBD1	TGCGCCAGCAGCTTGGCCGGGGACAGGGGCTACGAGCAGTACTTC	CASSLAGDRGYEQYF
-	TRBV5-6	TRBJ2-7	TRBD1	TGTGCCAGCAGCTTGCCCGGACAGGGGCCGGAGGGGAGCTCCTACGAGCAGTACTTC	CASSLPGQGPEGSSYEQYF
many	TRBV7-9	TRBJ1-1	-	TGTGCCAGCAGCTTCGCCCTATCTGAAGCTTTCTTT	CASSFALSEAFF
few	TRBV10-3	TRBJ2-2	-	TGTGCCACAATCGATGAGACACTGCACACCGGGGAGCTGTTTTTT	CATIDETLHTGELFF
-	TRBV20-1	TRBJ1-2	-	TGCAGTGCTAGAGATCTAAGGGGGGGTTTGCCTCTTTCCGGCTACACCTTC	CSARDLRGGLPLSGYTF
few	TRBV3-1	TRBJ2-1	TRBD2	TGTGCCAGCAGTTCCCTAGCGGGAGGGCCCTATGAGCAGTTCTTC	CASSSLAGGPYEQFF
-	TRBV9	TRBJ2-2	-	TGTGCCAGCAGCGTAGGGACGGTTCCCGGGGAGCTGTTTTTT	CASSVGTVPGELFF
-	TRBV19	TRBJ1-2	-	TGTGCCAGTAGTATACGGCAACCTATCATGGGCGCTCATGGCTACACCTTC	CASSIRQPIMGAHGYTF
-	TRBV5-5	TRBJ2-7	TRBD2	TGTGCCAGCAGCTTTCGGACTAGCGGGAGGGCAGAGTTCGAGCAGTACTTC	CASSFRTSGRAEFEQYF
few	TRBV12-3/TRBV12-4	TRBJ2-2	-	TGTGCCAGCAGCTCCGGGACTCGACCCGGGGAGCTGTTTTTT	CASSSGTRPGELFF
-	TRBV7-9	TRBJ2-2	-	TGTGCCAGCAGCACCAGGGGCGAGGAGGCGAACACCGGGGAGCTGTTTTTT	CASSTRGEEANTGELFF
-	TRBV29-1	TRBJ2-7	-	TGCAGCGTTGAAGCCTGGAGAGTGGGAGAGCAGTACTTC	CSVEAWRVGEQYF
-	TRBV5-6	TRBJ2-3	TRBD2	TGTGCCAGCTGCTTTCGGCTAGCGGGGACCCCTAGCACAGATACGCAGTATTTT	CASCFRLAGTPSTDTQYF
few	TRBV5-1	TRBJ2-7	-	TGCGCCAGCAGCTGGGGACACGGGGGAGGGTACGAGCAGTACTTC	CASSWGHGGGYEQYF
-	TRBV7-3	TRBJ1-4	TRBD1	TGTGCCAGCAGCCAACCGGGACAGTTCAATGAAAAACTGTTTTTT	CASSQPGQFNEKLFF
-	TRBV15	TRBJ2-2	TRBD1	TGTGCCACCAGCAGAGGGACAGGGAACACCGGGGAGCTGTTTTTT	CATSRGTGNTGELFF
-	TRBV3-1	TRBJ2-2	-	TGTGCCAGCAGCCCACGTAACCAGGGCCTTGTAAACCCGTTTTTT	CASSPRNQGLVNPFF
-	TRBV15	TRBJ2-7	-	TGTGCCACCAGCAGAGCCTACCGGGGGGACAGTACCTACGAGCAGTACTTC	CATSRAYRGDSTYEQYF
few	TRBV9	TRBJ2-1	TRBD2	TGTGCCAGCAGCGTACCGCCTAAAGCGGGAGTTGACTACAATGAGCAGTTCTTC	CASSVPPKAGVDYNEQFF
-	TRBV5-1	TRBJ2-3	-	TGCGCCAGCAGGCAACCGGGGAGGTTTAAGGTGGATACGCAGTATTTT	CASRQPGRFKVDTQYF
-	TRBV5-1	TRBJ1-1	TRBD1	TGCGCCAGCAGCCCGGTGGGAGGGGGCGTGGACACTGAAGCTTTCTTT	CASSPVGGGVDTEAFF
-	TRBV4-1	TRBJ2-2	-	TGCGCCAGCAGCCAAGACGACTCCAACACCGGGGAGCTGTTTTTT	CASSQDDSNTGELFF
few	TRBV15	TRBJ2-7	-	TGTGCCACCAGCAGCCCGGGATTTCAATCCTCGGAGCAGTACTTC	CATSSPGFQSSEQYF
-	TRBV20-1	TRBJ1-2	-	TGCAGTGCTAGAGGGAGGCCGGGGGACGGGGGCTACACCTTC	CSARGRPGDGGYTF
-	TRBV6-4	TRBJ1-2	-	TGTGCCAGCAGTGACAGCCCCGTTCTGTATGGCTACACCTTC	CASSDSPVLYGYTF
-	TRBV6-5	TRBJ2-1	TRBD2	TGTGCCAGCAGTTACCTAGCGGGAGGTGAGCAGTTCTTC	CASSYLAGGEQFF
few	TRBV27	TRBJ2-7	TRBD1	TGTGCCAGCAGTTTACTAATTGGACAGGGCGGAGGGTACGAGCAGTACTTC	CASSLLIGQGGGYEQYF
-	TRBV29-1	TRBJ1-1	-	TGCAGCGTTGAGGGCGCATGGAACACTGAAGCTTTCTTT	CSVEGAWNTEAFF
-	TRBV5-5	TRBJ2-7	-	TGTGCCAGCAGCTTGTCGTCGAAGGAGCAGTACTTC	CASSLSSKEQYF
few	TRBV5-1	TRBJ2-3	-	TGCGCCAGCAGCCTGGCCCGAGGGAGCTTCACAGATACGCAGTATTTT	CASSLARGSFTDTQYF
few	TRBV11-1	TRBJ2-4	TRBD2	TGTGCCAGCAGCTTAGTTCTAGCGGGAGCCCTGAGCTGGGACATTCAGTACTTC	CASSLVLAGALSWDIQYF
-	TRBV15	TRBJ2-5	-	TGTGCCACCAGCAGAGCCGATGTGGACGGAGAGACCCAGTACTTC	CATSRADVDGETQYF
-	TRBV7-6	TRBJ2-7	TRBD1	TGTGCCAGCACTCTAATGGCAGGGGGCGATGAGCAGTACTTC	CASTLMAGGDEQYF
-	TRBV5-5	TRBJ2-6	-	TGTGCCAGCAGCTTGTCAGGCCTCCTTAGCTCTGGGGCCAACGTCCTGACTTTC	CASSLSGLLSSGANVLTF
few	TRBV20-1	TRBJ1-5	TRBD1	TGCAGTGCCGGGTCGGACAGGCCTCAGCCCCAGCATTTT	CSAGSDRPQPQHF
many	TRBV6-2/TRBV6-3	TRBJ1-5	-	TGTGCCAGCAGCACTTTCGACGGAGCGCCGGGGGCGTATAGCAATCAGCCCCAGCATTTT	CASSTFDGAPGAYSNQPQHF
few	TRBV5-1	TRBJ2-7	-	TGCGCCAGCAGCTTGGATGGGTTCCCCGTGTACTTC	CASSLDGFPVYF
-	TRBV9	TRBJ2-3	-	TGTGCCAGCAGCGTAGGGGGAATCACAGATACGCAGTATTTT	CASSVGGITDTQYF
few	TRBV5-4	TRBJ2-1	-	TGTGCCCTAGCCGGGTCGGGCGAGCAGTTCTTC	CALAGSGEQFF
-	TRBV29-1	TRBJ2-1	-	TGCAGCGTTGAAGAATACAGCAGCGAAAGCTCCTACAATGAGCAGTTCTTC	CSVEEYSSESSYNEQFF